This T cell receptor (beta chain) was captured by sequencing in a study of beta chain features in type 1 diabetes. Expressed TCRB transcripts were sequenced because the isolated RNA had all been reverse transcribed beforehand. Clones were read by immunoSEQ multiplex PCR, and TCRdb kept only the in-frame ones, dropping some. The sample yields around 340,000 clones, around 9.3% seen once. Regarding this clone: No antigen is known for it.

Study-wide results and limits: TCRB CDR3s from Type 1 diabetes patients were moderately but significantly shorter in all four CD4+ subsets.

With 7 bases clipped from V and 8 bases from J, the junction kept 10 bases outside the gene matches. Looked up from germline, CDR1 is MNHNS and CDR2 is SASEGT. The CDR3 has 15 residues. The V gene is TRBV6-1, the J gene TRBJ2-1; TRBD1 aligns across 11 bases. The origin of this receptor is a man aged 25-45 years with type 1 diabetes. The source material was central memory CD4+ T cells from blood. This CDR3 reads CASNSGQGAVDEQFF. CDR3 nucleotides: TGTGCCAGCAACTCTGGACAGGGGGCTGTTGATGAGCAGTTCTTC.